The present entry profiles one TCR beta chain with its context. As yet, its antigen is unknown. The data were taken from a study of regulatory T cells in long-lasting Graves disease. Broader study findings: For persistent Graves' patients, TCR diversity was lower than for newly diagnosed ones. Persistent disease preferred TRBV28, TRBJ1-2 and TRBJ2-5.

The CDR3 totals 14 residues. Trimming shortened V by 7 bases and J by 0 bases, and 10 bases separated the two germline ends. Building of the TCR beta libraries involved iRepertoire HTBI primers and Arm-PCR of CDR3 regions. TCRdb reprocessed the multiplex PCR reads with MiXCR, giving one entry per CDR3 protein. The sample lists about 660,000 distinct CDR3 sequences, 25% to 30% occurring once. The time point denotes: persistent/refractory GD, antithyroid drugs over 5 years with positive TRAb. Following extraction of RNA from PBMCs, that RNA was used to make the TCR library. The TCR comes from a female donor with Graves disease. The chain recombines TRBV12-3 or TRBV12-4 with TRBJ1-3; no clear D gene. The sample was peripheral blood mononuclear cells (PBMCs), taken when the disease was refractory, from a patient treated with antithyroid drugs. The CDR3 spells CASTLSHSGNTIYF. DNA for the CDR3: TGTGCCAGCACCCTGAGCCACTCTGGAAACACCATATATTTT.